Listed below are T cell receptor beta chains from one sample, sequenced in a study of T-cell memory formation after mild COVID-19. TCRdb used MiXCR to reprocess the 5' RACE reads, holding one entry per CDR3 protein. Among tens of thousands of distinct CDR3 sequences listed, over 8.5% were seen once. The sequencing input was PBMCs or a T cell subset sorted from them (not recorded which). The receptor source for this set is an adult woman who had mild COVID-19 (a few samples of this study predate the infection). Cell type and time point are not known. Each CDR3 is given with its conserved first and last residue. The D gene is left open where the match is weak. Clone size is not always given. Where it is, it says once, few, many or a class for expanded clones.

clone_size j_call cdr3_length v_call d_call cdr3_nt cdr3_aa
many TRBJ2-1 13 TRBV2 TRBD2 TGTGCCAGCACCGGACTAGCGGGGAATGAGCAGTTCTTC CASTGLAGNEQFF
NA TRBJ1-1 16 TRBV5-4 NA TGTGCCAGCAGCCACTGGACATCGACGGAGAGTACTGAAGCTTTCTTT CASSHWTSTESTEAFF
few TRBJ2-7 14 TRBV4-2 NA TGTGCCAGCAGCCAAGATCGAGGCCCCTACGAGCAGTACTTC CASSQDRGPYEQYF
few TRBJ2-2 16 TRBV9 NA TGTGCCAGCAGCGTAGAAATTAGCGGCAACACCGGGGAGCTGTTTTTT CASSVEISGNTGELFF
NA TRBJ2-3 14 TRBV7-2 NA TGTGCCAGCAGCTCGACCAGGGTCGGAGATACGCAGTATTTT CASSSTRVGDTQYF
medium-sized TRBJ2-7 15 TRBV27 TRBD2 TGTGCCAGCAGTTTGTTAGCGGGGCCCTCCTACGAGCAGTACTTC CASSLLAGPSYEQYF
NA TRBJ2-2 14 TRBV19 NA TGTGCCAGTAGTCTTCGGACCTCGGTGGGAGAGCTGTTTTTT CASSLRTSVGELFF
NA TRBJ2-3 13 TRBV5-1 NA TGCGCCAGCAACCCGCCTAGGGAAGATACGCAGTATTTT CASNPPREDTQYF
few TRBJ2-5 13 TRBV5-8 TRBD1 TGTGCCAGCAGGACAGGGGGAGGGGAGACCCAGTACTTC CASRTGGGETQYF
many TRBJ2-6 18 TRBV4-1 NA TGCGCCAGCAGCCTGTCCGGGACCGCAAGCTCTGGGGCCAACGTCCTGACTTTC CASSLSGTASSGANVLTF
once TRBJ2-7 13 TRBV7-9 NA TGTGCCAGCAGCCCCGGGTTCTCATACGAGCAGTACTTC CASSPGFSYEQYF
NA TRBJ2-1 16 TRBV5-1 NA TGCGCCAGCAGCTTGGAGGTGGGGCGGGGCTACAATGAGCAGTTCTTC CASSLEVGRGYNEQFF
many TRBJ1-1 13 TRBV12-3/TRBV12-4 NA TGTGCCAGCAGTTTATACCAGGGCACTGAAGCTTTCTTT CASSLYQGTEAFF
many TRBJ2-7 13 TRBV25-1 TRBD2 TGTGCCAGCTCTCGAGGGACTAGCCCTGAGCAGTACTTC CASSRGTSPEQYF